The T cell receptor (beta chain) described here comes from a study of human T cells and chemical hapten exposure. Study-wide results and caveats: Significantly more large CDR3 similarity clusters arose among expanded TCRs than among controls.

On this clonotype itself: Its antigen is as yet unknown.

Time point indicated: patch test 1, 2 weeks after DPC sensitization. Treatment noted: therapeutic diphenylcyclopropenone sensitization with weekly scalp DPC. Germline-derived CDR1 and CDR2 are MDHEN and SYDVKM. The CDR3 totals 13 residues. With 5 bases removed from V and 2 bases from J, the gap between germline ends came to 10 bases. One entry per CDR3 protein, called by TCRdb with MiXCR from the RACE reads. The repertoire consists of 150,000 to 200,000 distinct CDR3 sequences, with more than 14% occurring once and the leading ten covering less than 2%. The specimen comprised whole blood, sampled in connection with sensitization to the hapten diphenylcyclopropenone (DPC). This clonotype was obtained from a woman under 40 with alopecia areata. Some clones in this sample may be carry-over from other donors' samples. The rearrangement joins TRBV28 to TRBJ2-7; D may be TRBD1 (6 bases). CDR3 sequence reads: CASSAQGPYEQYF. CDR3 nucleotides: TGTGCCAGCAGTGCGCAGGGGCCCTACGAGCAGTACTTC.